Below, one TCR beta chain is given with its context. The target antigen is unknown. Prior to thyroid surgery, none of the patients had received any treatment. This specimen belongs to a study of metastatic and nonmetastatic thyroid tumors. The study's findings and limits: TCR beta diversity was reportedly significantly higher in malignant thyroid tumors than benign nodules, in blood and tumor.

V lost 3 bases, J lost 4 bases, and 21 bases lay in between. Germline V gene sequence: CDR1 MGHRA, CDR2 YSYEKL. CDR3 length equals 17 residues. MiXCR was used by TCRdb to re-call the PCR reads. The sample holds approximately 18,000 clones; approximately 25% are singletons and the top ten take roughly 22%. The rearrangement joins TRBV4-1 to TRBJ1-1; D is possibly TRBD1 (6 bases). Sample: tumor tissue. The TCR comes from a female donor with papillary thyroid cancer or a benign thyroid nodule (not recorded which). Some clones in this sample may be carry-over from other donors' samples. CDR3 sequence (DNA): TGCGCCAGCAGCCAGCCTACAGGGCGAATTCATAGCACTGAAGCTTTCTTT. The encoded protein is CASSQPTGRIHSTEAFF.